The entry below gives a single TCR beta chain sequence along with its context. The germline V and J ends were trimmed by 3 bases and 6 bases, with 8 bases remaining between them. Germline CDR1 LNHDA, CDR2 SQIVND (reference sequence). This CDR3 is 13 amino acids long. The data derive from a study of CD8 T cells in Susac syndrome. From blood CD8+ and CD4+ T cells, TCR beta sequences were generated. Negative isolation yielded the CD8+ and CD4+ T cells, while FACS enriched the TEMRA cells. Reverse transcription of about 0.5 to 1 ug RNA was carried out with random hexamers. Amplification of TCR beta CDR3 by immunoSEQ multiplex PCR spanned 54 Vbeta and 13 Jbeta. MiXCR, run by TCRdb on the immunoSEQ multiplex PCR reads, gives a single entry per CDR3 protein. The data contain about 76,000 distinct CDR3 sequences, over 75% of them singletons.

This receptor was taken from a human donor with multiple sclerosis. V is TRBV19 and J is TRBJ2-2; D possibly corresponds to TRBD2 (5 bases). The sequenced sample consisted of CD8+ T cells from PBMCs. The CDR3 coding sequence is TGTGCCAGTAGTATCGTTAGCGCCGGGGAGCTGTTTTTT. Protein sequence: CASSIVSAGELFF.